The clone carrying this T cell receptor beta chain is medium-sized by share. What it recognizes is unknown. The record originates from a study of CD4 T cells in relation to SARS-CoV-2 and coronaviruses. Study context: PBMCs were cultured with antigen for around nine days before TCR beta sequencing.

The unexposed donors gave CD4+ T cells in about 2010-2019, prior to COVID-19. Isolation of CD4+ T cells took place after around 11 days in culture. Cells permitting, SARS-CoV-2 S/N and four cold-coronavirus spikes were tested on unexposed-donor CD4+ T cells. Germline V gene lookup returns CDR1 SGHTA and CDR2 FQGTGA. J gave up 0 bases and V 5 bases, and 5 bases lay outside the gene matches. CDR3 length equals 15 residues. Clones were sequenced by immunoSEQ multiplex PCR, and TCRdb holds only the in-frame ones, with some missing. The table records approximately 25,000 clones, around 79% of them present only once.

The sequencing input was CD4+ T cells from PBMCs, cultured in vitro. The sequence was collected from a human donor in good health. This chain links TRBV7-3 with TRBJ2-3; 7 nucleotides match TRBD2. The CDR3 sequence: CASSRDYTSTDTQYF. In nucleotides, the CDR3 is TGTGCCAGCAGCCGGGACTATACGAGCACAGATACGCAGTATTTT.